These 28 T cell receptor beta chains originate from one sample sequenced in a study of blood T cells in healthy people across ages. With a J-beta primer mix and a sample-barcoded 5' primer, a second PCR ran about 6 to 11 cycles. TCRdb reprocessed the 5' RACE reads via MiXCR and lists one record per CDR3 protein. The sample includes over 600,000 distinct CDR3 sequences, approximately 40% of them seen just once. Sequenced input: blood. Receptors were obtained from an elderly man in good health.

This rearrangement joins TRBV18 to TRBJ2-5; unclear D gene. The J call could be wrong; TRBJ2-1 is a better fit for the DNA end. The CDR3 has 12 residues. From germline, CDR1 is KGHSH and CDR2 LQKENI. The chain's CDR3 is CASSPYGETQFF. The CDR3 DNA reads as TGTGCCAGCTCACCATACGGAGAGACCCAGTTCTTC.

The chain joins TRBV20-1 to TRBJ2-7, with D unclear. In germline, CDR1 is DFQATT, CDR2 SNEGSKA (reference sequence). The CDR3 loop spans 13 amino acids. Here the CDR3 reads CTARWSSSYEQYF. The CDR3 region has the DNA TGCACCGCTAGGTGGTCTAGCTCCTACGAGCAGTACTTC.

This clonotype appeared many times. In DNA form, the CDR3 reads TGCAGCGGAACCAAAAGGGCCAGCTACGAGCAGTACTTC. Protein product: CSGTKRASYEQYF. The V and J genes are TRBV29-1 and TRBJ2-7; D gene unclear. Per the germline V gene, CDR1 is SQVTM and CDR2 is ANQGSEA. The CDR3 spans 13 residues. Trimming removed 7 bases from V and 3 bases from J, with 16 bases in between.

The count of this clonotype is one. The V and J genes are TRBV7-8 and TRBJ2-5, with 8 bases identical to TRBD2. CDR1 and CDR2 from the germline V gene are SGHVS and FQNEAQ. The CDR3 is 15 amino acids. Trimming cost V 5 bases and J 5 bases; bases outside gene matches: 10. CDR3 coding DNA: TGTGCCAGCAGCCCCGGTGGGACTAGTCGGGAGACCCAGTACTTC. Its protein product is CASSPGGTSRETQYF.

The chain has TRBV2 and TRBJ2-5; 7 positions match TRBD1. The J call may be mistaken, given a closer DNA end match to TRBJ2-7. Germline V gives CDR1 SNHLY, CDR2 FYNNEI. The CDR3 consists of 14 residues. The chain's CDR3 is CASSEAGQYSEQYF. The CDR3 nucleotides are TGTGCCAGCAGTGAAGCGGGACAGTACAGCGAGCAGTACTTC.

The rearrangement uses TRBV29-1 and TRBJ2-1; 10 nucleotides line up with TRBD2. From germline, CDR1 is SQVTM and CDR2 ANQGSEA. The CDR3 consists of 15 residues. J lost 3 bases, V lost 1 base, and 3 bases had no gene match. In DNA, the CDR3 is TGCAGCGTTGAAGTTAGGACTAGCGGCTACAATGAGCAGTTCTTC. Encoded protein: CSVEVRTSGYNEQFF.

V usage is TRBV20-1 and J usage is TRBJ1-1, with D perhaps TRBD1 (5 bases). V lost 0 bases to trimming and J lost 6 bases, with 14 bases between them. CDR1 is DFQATT, CDR2 SNEGSKA, per germline (reference sequence). This CDR3 is 14 amino acids long. The CDR3 here is CSARDQGAPAEAFF. CDR3 coding DNA: TGCAGTGCTAGAGATCAAGGGGCCCCGGCTGAAGCTTTCTTT.

This clonotype was seen only a few times. The gene calls are TRBV6-2 or TRBV6-3 and TRBJ2-2; 8 positions agree with TRBD2. CDR1 is MNHEY, CDR2 SVGEGT, per germline. This CDR3 comprises 14 residues. Trimming cost V 8 bases and J 7 bases; bases outside gene matches: 9. Written as DNA, the CDR3 is TGTGCCAGCCGGCCCGCAGCGGGGGTCGGGGAGCTGTTTTTT. Translating it yields CASRPAAGVGELFF.

The chain is built from TRBV9 and TRBJ2-3; D may be TRBD1 (8 bases). The CDR3 loop spans 17 amino acids. Germline V gene data show CDR1 as SGDLS and CDR2 as YYNGEE. V was clipped by 3 bases and J by 4 bases, with 21 bases between them. The CDR3 sequence is CASSETGGVRLADTQYF. The CDR3 DNA reads TGTGCCAGCAGCGAAACAGGGGGGGTACGATTGGCAGATACGCAGTATTTT.

As concerns this clonotype: The CDR3 does not end in the conserved phenylalanine or tryptophan, so this is likely a read error. The chain couples TRBV7-9 to TRBJ2-1; 10 nucleotides agree with TRBD1. CDR1 and CDR2 (germline): SEHNR, FQNEAQ (reference sequence). V lost 6 bases, J lost 9 bases, and 8 bases stayed unmatched. The CDR3 is 14 amino acids. The CDR3 is CASRSGTGEGEQFS. In DNA, the CDR3 is TGTGCCAGCAGGTCAGGGACAGGGGAGGGTGAGCAGTTCTCC.

V and J are TRBV7-2 and TRBJ2-5; 10 bases line up with TRBD2. TRBJ2-7 explains the end of the DNA better; the J call may be wrong. Germline values: CDR1 SGHTA, CDR2 FQGNSA. The CDR3 is 14 residues long. The CDR3 DNA is TGTACCAGCAGCTTAACTAGCGGGGTTGTCGAGCAGTACTTC. It is translated as CTSSLTSGVVEQYF.

The chain has TRBV7-6 and TRBJ2-1; D is possibly TRBD1 (6 bases). The CDR3 extends over 12 amino acids. CDR1 and CDR2 (germline): SGHVS, FNYEAQ. Trimming removed 4 bases at V and 10 bases at J, with 11 bases between. The chain's CDR3 is CASSSQGEEQFF. CDR3 coding DNA: TGTGCCAGCAGCTCACAGGGAGAGGAGCAGTTCTTC.

J is TRBJ2-7 and V is TRBV7-9; 10 nucleotides line up with TRBD2. The J segment lost 4 bases and the V segment lost 8 bases, leaving 8 bases of the junction unmatched. The CDR3 length is 14 residues. Germline loops: CDR1 SEHNR, CDR2 FQNEAQ (reference sequence). The CDR3: CASDVSGGGYEQYF. CDR3 coding DNA: TGTGCCAGCGACGTCAGCGGGGGGGGGTACGAGCAGTACTTC. Combining the CDR3 with reference TRBV7-9 and TRBJ2-7 gives the whole variable domain DTGVSQNPRHKITKRGQNVTFRCDPISEHNRLYWYRQTLGQGPEFLTYFQNEAQLEKSRLLSDRFSAERPKGSFSTLEIQRTEQGDSAMYLCASDVSGGGYEQYFGPGTRLTVT.

Remarks on this clonotype: One base away lies a much larger clone, so this may be a sequencing read error. CDR3 DNA sequence: TGTGCCAGCAGTTTGGGACAGAACCAAGAGACCCAGTTCTTC. Residues: CASSLGQNQETQFF. The genes are TRBV28 and TRBJ2-5; 7 bases align to TRBD1. The J call may be incorrect, as the DNA end agrees better with TRBJ2-1. Germline V gene sequence: CDR1 MDHEN, CDR2 SYDVKM. This CDR3 spans 14 amino acids.

CDR3 nucleotides: TGTGCCAGCAGCCACAACTATAACACAGGGTCCTACGAGCAGTACTTC. Its translation: CASSHNYNTGSYEQYF. The J gene is TRBJ2-7, the V gene TRBV27; possibly TRBD1 for D (6 bases). Trimming took off 6 bases at V and 1 base at J, with 19 bases between the two ends. In germline, CDR1 is MNHEY, CDR2 SMNVEV (reference sequence). The CDR3 contains 16 residues.

The V gene is TRBV6-1, the J gene TRBJ2-7; 8 bases align to TRBD2. The CDR3 runs to 15 residues. J gave up 3 bases and V 5 bases, and 9 bases lay outside the gene matches. Germline CDR1 is MNHNS and CDR2 is SASEGT. The DNA of the CDR3 is TGTGCCAGCAGTAATATAGCGGGATTCGGCTACGAGCAGTACTTC. Translated: CASSNIAGFGYEQYF.

This clonotype was counted a few times. The chain has TRBV28 and TRBJ2-7, with 8 nucleotides matching TRBD2. Germline V gene sequence: CDR1 MDHEN, CDR2 SYDVKM. The V and J ends lost 5 bases and 6 bases, in that order; junction bases with no gene match: 12. This CDR3 contains 15 residues. The CDR3 loop is CASSVPGLEGGEQYF. The CDR3 DNA follows: TGTGCCAGCAGTGTACCGGGACTAGAAGGCGGCGAGCAGTACTTC.

This clonotype was seen only a few times. The chain employs TRBV5-1 and TRBJ2-3; tentatively, D is TRBD2 (7 bases). Germline lookup yields CDR1 SGHRS and CDR2 YFSETQ. The V gene lost 0 bases and the J gene lost 4 bases, with 12 bases spanning the gap. The CDR3 loop spans 15 amino acids. CDR3: CASSLVGGHSDTQYF. CDR3 nucleotides: TGCGCCAGCAGCTTGGTGGGGGGGCACTCAGATACGCAGTATTTT.

This clonotype turned up a few times. The V gene is TRBV11-2, the J gene TRBJ1-4, with 7 bases that match TRBD1. Germline V gene sequence: CDR1 SGHAT, CDR2 FQNNGV. The CDR3 has 13 amino acids. The V segment lost 3 bases and the J segment 11 bases; nucleotides outside the gene matches: 6. The DNA of the CDR3 is TGTGCCAGCAGCTTGGACAGGCAGTTGAAACTGTTTTTT. The encoded protein is CASSLDRQLKLFF.

The rearrangement joins TRBV3-1 to TRBJ2-7, with 9 bases that match TRBD2. With 5 bases clipped from V and 2 bases from J, the junction kept 7 bases outside the gene matches. Germline-derived CDR1 and CDR2 are LGHDT and YNNKEL (reference sequence). The length of the CDR3 is 15 residues. CDR3 nucleotide sequence: TGTGCCAGCAGCACTCACGAGCGGGGGGCCTACGAGCAGTACTTC. Translation: CASSTHERGAYEQYF.

The gene calls are TRBV6-2 or TRBV6-3 and TRBJ2-7, with a weak D call TRBD2 (6 bases). V gave up 5 bases and J gave up 2 bases, with 16 bases separating them. There are 15 residues in the CDR3. CDR1 and CDR2 from the germline V gene are MNHEY and SVGEGT. The CDR3 protein is CASSARTAGTYEQYF. CDR3 nucleotide sequence: TGTGCCAGCAGTGCCCGGACTGCGGGGACCTACGAGCAGTACTTC.

V gene TRBV20-1 combines with J gene TRBJ1-1, with a tentative D call TRBD1 (5 bases). Germline V lookup: CDR1 DFQATT, CDR2 SNEGSKA (reference sequence). The V end was cut by 6 bases, the J end by 0 bases, with 23 bases between. This CDR3 has 17 residues. In DNA, the CDR3 is TGCAGTGCCAAGACTCGACCGGGGCGTAGGATGAACACTGAAGCTTTCTTT. Translating it yields CSAKTRPGRRMNTEAFF.

V and J are TRBV7-9 and TRBJ2-7, with D tentatively TRBD1 (5 bases). Trimming took off 5 bases at V and 3 bases at J, with 8 bases between the two ends. The CDR3 covers 12 residues. Germline V gene sequence: CDR1 SEHNR, CDR2 FQNEAQ (reference sequence). CDR3 nucleotides: TGTGCCAGCAGCACAGGTTACTACGAGCAGTACTTC. Amino acids: CASSTGYYEQYF.

The chain carries TRBV7-2 and TRBJ2-2, with TRBD2 matching over 8 bases. After removal of 6 bases from V and 3 bases from J, the junction contained 6 bases not matched to a gene. In germline, CDR1 is SGHTA, CDR2 FQGNSA. This CDR3 contains 15 residues. CDR3 coding DNA: TGTGCCAGCAGGACCAGGGGACTAGACACCGGGGAGCTGTTTTTT. Amino acid sequence: CASRTRGLDTGELFF.

This clonotype was found a few times. This chain uses TRBV4-2 with TRBJ1-2; D is uncertain. The ends were cut back, 1 base at V and 4 bases at J, with 7 bases in the middle. The CDR3 length is 13 residues. The germline V gene encodes CDR1 LGHNA and CDR2 YNFKEQ. The CDR3: CASSQAQSYGYTF. Written as DNA, the CDR3 is TGTGCCAGCAGCCAAGCCCAGTCCTATGGCTACACCTTC.

The genes are TRBV28 and TRBJ2-7, with 9 positions matching TRBD1. In germline, CDR1 is MDHEN, CDR2 SYDVKM. This CDR3 spans 15 amino acids. The V gene end was trimmed by 6 bases and the J gene end by 2 bases; junction bases not matched to a gene: 8. The CDR3 loop reads CASRLGQGGTYEQYF. CDR3 sequence (DNA): TGTGCCAGCAGGCTGGGACAGGGTGGAACCTACGAGCAGTACTTC. The full variable domain, with the rest looked up from reference TRBV28 and TRBJ2-7, is DVKVTQSSRYLVKRTGEKVFLECVQDMDHENMFWYRQDPGLGLRLIYFSYDVKMKEKGDIPEGYSVSREKKERFSLILESASTNQTSMYLCASRLGQGGTYEQYFGPGTRLTVT.

This chain uses TRBV28 with TRBJ1-5; D call uncertain. The CDR3 runs 12 residues. The germline V gene has CDR1 MDHEN and CDR2 SYDVKM. Trimming cost V 8 bases and J 6 bases, with 11 bases left between them. The CDR3 loop is CASLRGIQPQHF. CDR3 bases: TGTGCCAGCTTGCGGGGAATTCAGCCCCAGCATTTT.

The sample holds a few counts of this clonotype. The rearrangement links TRBV15 to TRBJ2-5; D may correspond to TRBD1 or TRBD2 (5 bases each). CDR1 is LNHNV and CDR2 is YYDKDF in the germline V gene (reference sequence). The length of the CDR3 is 14 residues. Trimming cost V 1 base and J 0 bases, with 6 bases left between them. CDR3 coding DNA: TGTGCCACCAGCAGAGGGGGGTACCAAGAGACCCAGTACTTC. It specifies CATSRGGYQETQYF.